This T cell receptor beta chain appears in the sequencing data of a study of OX40 agonist ivuxolimab in advanced cancers. Across the whole study: Recorded diagnoses for dose-escalation patients were hepatocellular carcinoma, melanoma, renal cell or head and neck cancer. Two patients with cutaneous melanoma and one with hepatocellular carcinoma, three in total, showed partial responses.

Notes on this clone: The antigen is not known.

Profiled with immunoSEQ multiplex PCR; TCRdb holds only in-frame clones, not every one. Among under 100,000 clones listed, approximately 84% were seen once. Study conclusions and caveats: More expanded clones were seen, on average, in CD8+ T cells than in CD4+.

CDR1 is KGHSH, CDR2 LQKENI, per germline. This CDR3 spans 15 amino acids. V gave up 4 bases and J gave up 5 bases, with 16 bases separating them. Sequenced material: CD4+ or CD8+ T cells sorted from blood, taken in a trial of the OX40 agonist ivuxolimab. The V gene is TRBV18, the J gene TRBJ2-3; no clear D gene. The receptor was derived from an adult with an advanced solid tumor such as melanoma, head and neck, liver or kidney cancer. CDR3 bases: TGTGCCAGCTCACGACCGGGCCCACTGGTAGATACGCAGTATTTT. Translating it yields CASSRPGPLVDTQYF. The complete variable domain, with remaining parts taken from reference TRBV18 and TRBJ2-3, reads NAGVMQNPRHLVRRRGQEARLRCSPMKGHSHVYWYRQLPEEGLKFMVYLQKENIIDESGMPKERFSAEFPKEGPSILRIQQVVRGDSAAYFCASSRPGPLVDTQYFGPGTRLTVL.